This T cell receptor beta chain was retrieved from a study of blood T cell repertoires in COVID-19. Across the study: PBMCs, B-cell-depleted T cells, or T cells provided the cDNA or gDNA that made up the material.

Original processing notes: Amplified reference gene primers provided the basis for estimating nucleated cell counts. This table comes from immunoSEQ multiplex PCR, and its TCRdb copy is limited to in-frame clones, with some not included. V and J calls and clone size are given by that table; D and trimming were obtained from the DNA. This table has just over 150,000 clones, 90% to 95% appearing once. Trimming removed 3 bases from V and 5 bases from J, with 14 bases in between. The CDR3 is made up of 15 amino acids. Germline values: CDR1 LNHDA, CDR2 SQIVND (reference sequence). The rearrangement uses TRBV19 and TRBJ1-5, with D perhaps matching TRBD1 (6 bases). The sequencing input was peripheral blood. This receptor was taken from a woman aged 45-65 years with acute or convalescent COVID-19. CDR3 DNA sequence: TGTGCCAGTAGTATTTTAGGGGGGGCCGATCAGCCCCAGCATTTT. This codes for CASSILGGADQPQHF.